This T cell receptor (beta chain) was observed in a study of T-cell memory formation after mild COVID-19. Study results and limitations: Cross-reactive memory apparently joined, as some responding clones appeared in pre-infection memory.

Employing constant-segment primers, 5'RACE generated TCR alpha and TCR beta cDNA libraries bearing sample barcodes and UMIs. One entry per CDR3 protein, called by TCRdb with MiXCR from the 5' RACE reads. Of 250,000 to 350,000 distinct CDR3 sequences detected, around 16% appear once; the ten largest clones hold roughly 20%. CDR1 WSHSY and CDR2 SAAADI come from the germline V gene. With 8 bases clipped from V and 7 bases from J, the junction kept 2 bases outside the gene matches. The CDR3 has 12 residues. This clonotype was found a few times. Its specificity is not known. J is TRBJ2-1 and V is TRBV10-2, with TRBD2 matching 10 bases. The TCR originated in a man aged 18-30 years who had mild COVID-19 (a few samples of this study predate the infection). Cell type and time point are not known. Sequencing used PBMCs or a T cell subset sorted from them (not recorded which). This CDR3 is CASGLAENEQFF. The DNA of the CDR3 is TGCGCCAGCGGACTAGCGGAAAATGAGCAGTTCTTC.